Shown below are 14 T cell receptor beta chains from a single sample sequenced in a study of tumor-infiltrating lymphocytes in primary liver carcinoma. TCR beta cDNA was made from 500 ng total RNA with a constant-region primer. Three rounds of nested multiplex PCR with slightly modified ARM-PCR produced TCR beta libraries. In the first two PCR rounds, TRBV1-TRBV30 forward primers were paired with a C-beta reverse primer, and each round lasted roughly 9 cycles. TCRdb processed the multiplex PCR reads anew with MiXCR; each CDR3 protein has one entry. The data show tens of thousands of distinct CDR3 sequences, 65% to 85% seen once. Extraction of RNA together with DNA used about 20-34 mg of unsorted bulk tissue. The sample was liver tumor tissue from sampling region 5. Subset reported: tumor region T5, tumor centre. The origin of the receptors is a man aged 35 to 55 with primary liver carcinoma and hepatitis B virus infection.

Concerning this clonotype itself: The junction departs from germline at one end; a sequencing error may be responsible. This rearrangement joins TRBV19 to TRBJ1-5; D is uncertain. Germline lookup yields CDR1 LNHDA and CDR2 SQIVND (reference sequence). The CDR3 runs 15 residues. The CDR3 is CASTIAGTFNQPQHF. The CDR3 bases are TGTGCCAGTACTATAGCAGGAACTTTCAATCAGCCCCAGCATTTT.

A word on this clonotype: At one end the junction does not follow the germline gene, possibly because of a read error. The genes are TRBV10-3 and TRBJ1-1, with unresolved D. The germline gives CDR1 ENHRY, CDR2 SYGVKD. The CDR3 length is 13 residues. The CDR3 region has the DNA TGTGTCATCACGAGTGTGGAGAACACTGAAGCTTTCTTT. This sequence encodes CVITSVENTEAFF.

Details on this clonotype: The junction shows a germline mismatch at one end, possibly a read error. V usage is TRBV6-2 or TRBV6-3 and J usage is TRBJ2-1, with D possibly TRBD2 on 5 matching bases. The CDR3 has 16 residues. In germline, CDR1 is MNHEY, CDR2 SVGEGT. Here the CDR3 DNA reads TGTGCCAGCAGTCCGCCGGGAAAGGACTCCTACAATGAGCAGTCCTTC. As protein: CASSPPGKDSYNEQSF.

The table lists this clonotype with many counts. The V and J genes are TRBV11-2 and TRBJ2-5, with 9 bases fitting TRBD1. Germline CDR1 SGHAT, CDR2 FQNNGV. The CDR3 has 15 amino acids. The junction had 4 bases not matched to a gene; V was cut back by 3 bases and J by 2 bases. CDR3 nucleotide sequence: TGTGCCAGCAGCTTGGGACAGGGATCTCAAGAGACCCAGTACTTC. Translated: CASSLGQGSQETQYF. Combining the CDR3 with reference TRBV11-2 and TRBJ2-5 gives the whole variable domain EAGVAQSPRYKIIEKRQSVAFWCNPISGHATLYWYQQILGQGPKLLIQFQNNGVVDDSQLPKDRFSAERLKGVDSTLKIQPAKLEDSAVYLCASSLGQGSQETQYFGPGTRLLVL.

In this sample, this clonotype turned up once. This likely comes from a read error, as the CDR3 has no conserved phenylalanine or tryptophan at its end. V and J are TRBV28 and TRBJ2-1; the match to TRBD2 covers 7 bases. This CDR3 region has 16 residues. In germline, CDR1 is MDHEN, CDR2 SYDVKM. CDR3 nucleotide sequence: TGCGCCAGCAGTTTGTCCGACAGACTAGAGGGAGGGTTGCAGTTCATC. It codes for CASSLSDRLEGGLQFI.

Of note for this clonotype: Here the CDR3 omits its conserved ending phenylalanine or tryptophan, so a read error is the likely source. The DNA is omitted, as the CDR3 cannot be located on it reliably, and the CDR3 follows TCRdb's listing. The chain combines TRBV7-8 with TRBJ2-5; the D call TRBD1 from the table was never checked on the DNA. The germline gives CDR1 SGHVS, CDR2 FQNEAQ. The CDR3 is 14 residues long, counting both termini. This CDR3 is CACSITGGRETQNL.

Comment on this clonotype: A read error may account for a junction end that differs from germline. The rearrangement uses TRBV11-1 and TRBJ1-6; D ambiguous. Germline CDR1 is SGHAT and CDR2 is FQDESV (reference sequence). The CDR3 extends over 13 amino acids. The CDR3 loop reads CASSRALVSPPHF. The CDR3 nucleotides read TGTGCCAGCAGCCGGGCACTGGTTTCACCCCCCCACTTC.

As concerns this clonotype: Germline is not matched at one junction end, which may reflect a read error. This chain links TRBV6-5 with TRBJ1-1, with D unresolved. Germline assignment: CDR1 MNHEY and CDR2 SVGAGI. This CDR3 is 13 amino acids long. CDR3 region: CVSRWAVSTEAFF. DNA for the CDR3: TGTGTCAGCAGGTGGGCTGTGAGCACTGAAGCTTTCTTT.

This clonotype came up once. A read error may produce the germline difference seen at one junction end. The chain uses TRBV12-3 or TRBV12-4 and TRBJ2-1; D remains unclear. The CDR3 is made up of 14 amino acids. CDR3 in amino acids: CACSFSLTAGWQFF. Written as DNA, the CDR3 is TGTGCCTGCAGTTTCAGCCTCACAGCAGGATGGCAGTTCTTC.

On this clonotype: The conserved final phenylalanine or tryptophan is absent from the CDR3, which likely points to a read error. V usage is TRBV6-2 or TRBV6-3 and J usage is TRBJ2-7, with D perhaps matching TRBD1 or TRBD2 (5 bases each). The CDR3 is 14 amino acids. The germline V gene encodes CDR1 MNHEY and CDR2 SVGEGT. In nucleotides, the CDR3 is TGTACCAGCAGCCTCCGGGACGGGGCCCACGAGCAGTACTAC. It codes for CTSSLRDGAHEQYY.

Points on this clonotype: Because the CDR3 is missing its conserved closing phenylalanine or tryptophan, this is likely a read error. No DNA is shown, since the ends of the CDR3 on it are uncertain; the CDR3 is the one TCRdb lists. The chain is built from TRBV6-5 and TRBJ2-2; the D call of TRBD1 is as the table states it, not checked on the DNA. The length of the CDR3 is 12 amino acids, counting both ends. CDR1 MNHEY and CDR2 SVGAGI come from the germline V gene. The CDR3 sequence: CASSQGAGELFY.

As concerns this clonotype: Sequence at one end of the junction differs from germline and may be a read error. The chain uses TRBV10-3 and TRBJ2-1; TRBD2 matches 13 bases. This CDR3 contains 16 residues. CDR1 is ENHRY and CDR2 is SYGVKD in the germline V gene. The CDR3 DNA reads as TGTGCCATCAGCCTGGGACTAGCGGGGAACTACAATAAGCAGTTCTTC. Translation gives CAISLGLAGNYNKQFF.

A remark on this clonotype: This may be a read error, as it is one base from a much larger clone. This rearrangement joins TRBV19 to TRBJ2-1; D is possibly TRBD1 or TRBD2 (5 bases each). Germline values: CDR1 LNHDA, CDR2 SQIVND (reference sequence). This CDR3 has 13 residues. The CDR3 here is CARFTTRGNEQLF. As DNA, the CDR3 is TGTGCCAGATTCACTACCCGGGGCAATGAGCAGTTATTC.

A word on this clonotype: As the CDR3 is not closed by the conserved phenylalanine or tryptophan, this likely results from a read error. The V call is TRBV6-5, the J call TRBJ2-1, with 12 nucleotides matching TRBD2. Germline V gene sequence: CDR1 MNHEY, CDR2 SVGAGI. The CDR3 covers 17 residues. The CDR3, as DNA: TGTGCCAGCAGTAAATCTAGCGGGAGGGGGGGGTACAAGGAGCAGTTCCTC. Translation gives CASSKSSGRGGYKEQFL.